This paragraph reports one T cell receptor beta chain. Its target is unknown. The source of the sample is a study of OX40 agonist ivuxolimab in advanced cancers. Overall study: Dose-escalation subjects each had hepatocellular carcinoma, melanoma, renal cell or head and neck cancer.

V was cut by 4 bases and J by 4 bases, with 11 bases left in between. CDR1 and CDR2 from the germline V gene are SGHRS and YFSETQ. This CDR3 contains 13 residues. The protocol was immunoSEQ multiplex PCR, while the TCRdb copy is restricted to in-frame clones and leaves out a portion. The table records about 29,000 clones, around 90% of them present only once. General study findings and limits: Specificity for antigen went undetermined in the expanded peripheral T cells.

This receptor was obtained from an adult with an advanced solid tumor such as melanoma, head and neck, liver or kidney cancer. J is TRBJ1-2 and V is TRBV5-1; D unresolved. The sequences come from CD4+ or CD8+ T cells sorted from blood, collected in a trial of the OX40 agonist ivuxolimab. Here the CDR3 reads CASSPDRRYGYTF. The CDR3 DNA follows: TGCGCCAGCAGCCCCGACCGCCGCTATGGCTACACCTTC.